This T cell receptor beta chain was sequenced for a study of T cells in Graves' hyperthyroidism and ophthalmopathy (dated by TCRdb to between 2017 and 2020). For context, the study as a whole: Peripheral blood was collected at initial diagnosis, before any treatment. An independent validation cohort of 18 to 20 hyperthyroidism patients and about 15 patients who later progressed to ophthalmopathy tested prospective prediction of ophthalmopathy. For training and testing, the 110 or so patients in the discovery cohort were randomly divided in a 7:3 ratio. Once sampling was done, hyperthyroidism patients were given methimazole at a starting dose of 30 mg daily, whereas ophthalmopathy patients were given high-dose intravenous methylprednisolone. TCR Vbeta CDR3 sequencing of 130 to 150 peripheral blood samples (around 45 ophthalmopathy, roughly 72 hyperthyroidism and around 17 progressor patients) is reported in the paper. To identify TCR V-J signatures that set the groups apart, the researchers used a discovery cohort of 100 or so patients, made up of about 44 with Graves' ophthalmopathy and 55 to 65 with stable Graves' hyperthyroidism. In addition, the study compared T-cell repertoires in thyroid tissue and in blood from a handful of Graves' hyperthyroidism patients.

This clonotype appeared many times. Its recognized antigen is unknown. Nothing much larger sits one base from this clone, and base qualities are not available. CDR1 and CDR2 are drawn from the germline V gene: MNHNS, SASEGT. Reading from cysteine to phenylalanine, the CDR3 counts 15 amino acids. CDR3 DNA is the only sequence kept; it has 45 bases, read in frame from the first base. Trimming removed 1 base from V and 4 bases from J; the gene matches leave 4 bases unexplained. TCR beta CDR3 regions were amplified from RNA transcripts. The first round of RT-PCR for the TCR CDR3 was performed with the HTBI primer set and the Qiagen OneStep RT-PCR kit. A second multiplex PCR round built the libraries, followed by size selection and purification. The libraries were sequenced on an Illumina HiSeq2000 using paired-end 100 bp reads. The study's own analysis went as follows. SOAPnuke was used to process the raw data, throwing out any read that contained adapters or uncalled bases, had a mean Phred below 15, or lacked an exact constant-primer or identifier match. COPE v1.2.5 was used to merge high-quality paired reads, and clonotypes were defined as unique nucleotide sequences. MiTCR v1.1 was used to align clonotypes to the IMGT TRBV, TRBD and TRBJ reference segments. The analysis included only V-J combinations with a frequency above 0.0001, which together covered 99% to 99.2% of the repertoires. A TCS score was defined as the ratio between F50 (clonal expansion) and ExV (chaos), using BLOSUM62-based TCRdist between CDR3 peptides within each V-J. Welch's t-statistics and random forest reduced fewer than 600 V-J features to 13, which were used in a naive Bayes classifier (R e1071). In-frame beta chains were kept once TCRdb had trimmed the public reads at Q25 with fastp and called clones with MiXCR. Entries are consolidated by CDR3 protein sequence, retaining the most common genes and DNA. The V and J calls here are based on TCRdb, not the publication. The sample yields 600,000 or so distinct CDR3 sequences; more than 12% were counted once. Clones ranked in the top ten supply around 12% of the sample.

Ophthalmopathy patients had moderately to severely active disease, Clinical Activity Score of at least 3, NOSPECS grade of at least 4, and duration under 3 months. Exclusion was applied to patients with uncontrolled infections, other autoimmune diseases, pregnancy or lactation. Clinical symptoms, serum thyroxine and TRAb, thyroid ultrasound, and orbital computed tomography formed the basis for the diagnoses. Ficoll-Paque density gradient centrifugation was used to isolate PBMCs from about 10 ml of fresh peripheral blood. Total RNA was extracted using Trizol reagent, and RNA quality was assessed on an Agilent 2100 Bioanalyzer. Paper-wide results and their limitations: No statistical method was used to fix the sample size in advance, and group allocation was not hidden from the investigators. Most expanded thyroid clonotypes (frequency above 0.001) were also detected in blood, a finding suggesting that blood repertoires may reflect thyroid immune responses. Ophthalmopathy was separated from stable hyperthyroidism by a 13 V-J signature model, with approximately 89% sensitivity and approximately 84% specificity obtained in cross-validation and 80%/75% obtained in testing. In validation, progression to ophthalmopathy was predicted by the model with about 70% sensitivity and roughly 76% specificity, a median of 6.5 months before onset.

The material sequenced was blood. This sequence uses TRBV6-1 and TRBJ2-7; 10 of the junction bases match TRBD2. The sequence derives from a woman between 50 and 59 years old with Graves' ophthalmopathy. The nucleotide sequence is TGTGCCAGCAGTGAAGTGGCTAGCGGGAGTTACGAGCAGTACTTC. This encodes CASSEVASGSYEQYF.